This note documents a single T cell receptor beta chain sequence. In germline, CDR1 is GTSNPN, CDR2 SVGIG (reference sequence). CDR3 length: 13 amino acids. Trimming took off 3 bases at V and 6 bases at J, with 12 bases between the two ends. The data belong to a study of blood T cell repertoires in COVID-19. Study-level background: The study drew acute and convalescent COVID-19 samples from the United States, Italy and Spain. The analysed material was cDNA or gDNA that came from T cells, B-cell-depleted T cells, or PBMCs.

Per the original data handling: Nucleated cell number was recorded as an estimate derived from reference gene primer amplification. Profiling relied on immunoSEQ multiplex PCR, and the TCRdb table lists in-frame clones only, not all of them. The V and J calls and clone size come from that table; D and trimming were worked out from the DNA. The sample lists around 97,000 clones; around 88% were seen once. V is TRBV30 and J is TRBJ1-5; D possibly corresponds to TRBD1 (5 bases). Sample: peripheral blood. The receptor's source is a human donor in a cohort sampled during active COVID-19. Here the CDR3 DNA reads TGTGCCTGGAGCGGGCAGGGCGGTCAGCCCCAGCATTTT. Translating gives CAWSGQGGQPQHF.